This entry lists 20 T cell receptor beta chains sequenced from one sample in a study of beta chain features in type 1 diabetes. The study's findings and limits: Shorter TCRB CDR3s, moderately but significantly so, marked every one of the four CD4+ subsets in Type 1 diabetes patients.

For these TCRs, the target antigens are not known. Isolated RNA was reverse transcribed in full, so expressed TCRB transcripts were sequenced. Repertoires were generated with immunoSEQ multiplex PCR, while TCRdb's copy carries only in-frame clones and drops some. This table has around 140,000 clones, around 13% appearing once. The material sequenced was central memory CD4+ T cells from blood. These receptors were collected from a man aged 18 to 30 with type 1 diabetes.

The chain carries TRBV28 and TRBJ2-7, with 10 bases aligning to TRBD1. V lost 9 bases to trimming and J lost 3 bases; unmatched junction nucleotides: 11. CDR3 size: 15 residues. The V gene's germline CDR1 is MDHEN and CDR2 SYDVKM. DNA for the CDR3: TGTGCCAGTAGCCCCCACGGGACAGGGGTCTACGAGCAGTACTTC. This sequence encodes CASSPHGTGVYEQYF. The entire variable domain, with the rest obtained from reference TRBV28 and TRBJ2-7, is as follows: DVKVTQSSRYLVKRTGEKVFLECVQDMDHENMFWYRQDPGLGLRLIYFSYDVKMKEKGDIPEGYSVSREKKERFSLILESASTNQTSMYLCASSPHGTGVYEQYFGPGTRLTVT.

This clone was seen only a few times. DNA of the CDR3: TGTGCCAGCAGCCCGACTAGCGGGGGGCTAGGTAATGAGCAGTTCTTC. Amino acids: CASSPTSGGLGNEQFF. V usage is TRBV2 and J usage is TRBJ2-1; 13 bases map to TRBD2. The CDR3 spans 16 residues. J lost 7 bases, V lost 6 bases, and 9 bases had no gene match. Germline V gives CDR1 SNHLY, CDR2 FYNNEI.

The sample holds a few counts of this clone. The chain joins TRBV18 to TRBJ1-1, with D maybe TRBD1 (6 bases). The CDR3 consists of 16 residues. The V end was cut by 1 base, the J end by 1 base, with 13 bases between. CDR1 KGHSH and CDR2 LQKENI come from the germline V gene. The chain's CDR3 is CASSPLYLQGNTEAFF. Here the CDR3 DNA reads TGTGCCAGCTCACCACTTTACCTACAGGGGAACACTGAAGCTTTCTTT.

The CDR3 sequence: CASSLRTGGVRDTEAFF. CDR3 in DNA: TGTGCCAGCAGCCTCCGGACAGGGGGCGTGCGGGACACTGAAGCTTTCTTT. The V and J genes are TRBV7-6 and TRBJ1-1; TRBD1 matches 11 bases. The ends lost 5 bases at V and 3 bases at J; junction bases unmatched: 11. Germline values: CDR1 SGHVS, CDR2 FNYEAQ. The CDR3 runs to 17 residues.

Comments on this clone: The DNA is left out, because the CDR3 cannot be placed on it with certainty; the CDR3 is given as TCRdb lists it. The chain uses TRBV6-5 and TRBJ2-7; TRBD1 was called by the table and not checked on the DNA. Termini included, the CDR3 measures 14 amino acids. Per the germline V gene, CDR1 is MNHEY and CDR2 is SVGAGI. The CDR3 reads CASSTSTGAAEQYF.

The chain combines TRBV30 with TRBJ1-2; D unclear. CDR3 length: 14 residues. Germline-derived CDR1 and CDR2 are GTSNPN and SVGIG (reference sequence). Between the trimmed V and J ends, which lost 8 bases and 5 bases, there was a span of 21 bases. The CDR3 DNA reads TGTGCCCACGAGGTCGGAGTGGGCATATATGGCTACACCTTC. Amino acids: CAHEVGVGIYGYTF.

This clone has at least ten counts. J is TRBJ2-5 and V is TRBV29-1, with D uncertain. Germline values: CDR1 SQVTM, CDR2 ANQGSEA. The CDR3 spans 12 residues. V was cut by 8 bases and J by 2 bases, with 12 bases left in between. This CDR3 is CSIRGGQETQYF. As DNA, the CDR3 is TGCAGCATCCGCGGCGGACAAGAGACCCAGTACTTC.

This clone was seen a few times. The chain couples TRBV7-9 to TRBJ2-5, with D perhaps matching TRBD1 (6 bases). This CDR3 comprises 16 residues. CDR1 and CDR2 from the germline V gene are SEHNR and FQNEAQ (reference sequence). V lost 3 bases and J 0 bases, leaving 14 bases between the germline ends. This CDR3 is CASSLALRTDQETQYF. As DNA, the CDR3 is TGTGCCAGCAGCTTGGCCCTGAGGACAGACCAAGAGACCCAGTACTTC.

In its sample, this clone was seen a few times. This chain uses TRBV5-1 with TRBJ2-1, with D possibly TRBD1 on 6 matching bases. The CDR3 consists of 14 residues. Germline CDR1 and CDR2: SGHRS and YFSETQ. V gave up 4 bases and J gave up 1 base, with 9 bases separating them. CDR3 in DNA: TGCGCCAGCAGCCCAGGGGTATCCTACAATGAGCAGTTCTTC. Translating it yields CASSPGVSYNEQFF.

This clone was detected many times. The chain is built from TRBV4-1 and TRBJ1-2; TRBD1 aligns across 9 bases. Unmatched junction bases numbered 12, after V lost 3 bases and J lost 7 bases. The CDR3 runs 16 residues. The germline V gene has CDR1 MGHRA and CDR2 YSYEKL. This chain's CDR3 is CASSHVPGTGRPGYTF. The CDR3 DNA reads as TGCGCCAGCAGCCATGTTCCCGGGACAGGGAGGCCTGGCTACACCTTC.

This clone occurred many times. The chain employs TRBV5-1 and TRBJ2-1; D remains unclear. Germline V gene data show CDR1 as SGHRS and CDR2 as YFSETQ. Trimming took off 4 bases at V and 7 bases at J, with 6 bases between the two ends. The CDR3 contains 11 residues. CDR3 DNA sequence: TGCGCCAGCAGCGGTCAAAATGAGCAGTTCTTC. It codes for CASSGQNEQFF.

The gene calls are TRBV28 and TRBJ1-1; a weak D match, TRBD1 (5 bases). Trimming cost V 2 bases and J 6 bases, with 10 bases left between them. Per the germline V gene, CDR1 is MDHEN and CDR2 is SYDVKM. The CDR3 totals 13 residues. This chain's CDR3 is CASSLRGFPEAFF. The CDR3 nucleotides are TGTGCCAGCAGTTTAAGGGGCTTCCCTGAAGCTTTCTTT.

The CDR3 DNA reads as TGTGCCAGCACTCCCCCGGGACAGCGGATAAACGAGCAGTACTTC. Translation gives CASTPPGQRINEQYF. The rearrangement links TRBV27 to TRBJ2-7, with 7 positions matching TRBD1. The V gene's germline CDR1 is MNHEY and CDR2 SMNVEV (reference sequence). V was clipped by 7 bases and J by 5 bases; unmatched bases: 14. The CDR3 covers 15 residues.

This clone has only a few counts. The genes are TRBV10-3 and TRBJ1-1; D is unclear. Germline CDR1 is ENHRY and CDR2 is SYGVKD. This CDR3 is 15 amino acids long. Trimming removed 3 bases at V and 5 bases at J, with 16 bases between. CDR3 residues: CAISELGPDGTEAFF. CDR3 nucleotides: TGTGCCATCAGTGAATTAGGGCCGGACGGAACTGAAGCTTTCTTT.

V gene TRBV5-4 combines with J gene TRBJ2-3; TRBD1 is a possible D gene (6 bases). CDR1 SGHNT and CDR2 YYREEE come from the germline V gene (reference sequence). The CDR3 consists of 12 residues. Trimming cost V 4 bases and J 6 bases, with 9 bases left between them. Here the CDR3 DNA reads TGTGCCAGCAGCCCGCAGGGGGATACGCAGTATTTT. It encodes CASSPQGDTQYF. Based on the CDR3 plus reference TRBV5-4 and TRBJ2-3, the full variable domain is ETGVTQSPTHLIKTRGQQVTLRCSSQSGHNTVSWYQQALGQGPQFIFQYYREEENGRGNFPPRFSGLQFPNYSSELNVNALELDDSALYLCASSPQGDTQYFGPGTRLTVL.

The rearrangement uses TRBV6-1 and TRBJ1-2, with 7 bases aligning to TRBD1. The CDR3 spans 15 residues. Germline CDR1 is MNHNS and CDR2 is SASEGT. V dropped 6 bases and J dropped 3; count of bases not matched to a gene: 10. CDR3 bases: TGTGCCAGCAGAGACGGGACAGCTGGAGACTATGGCTACACCTTC. Protein: CASRDGTAGDYGYTF.

Only a few counts were recorded for this clone. The chain recombines TRBV18 with TRBJ2-3; TRBD1 matches 10 bases. With 3 bases clipped from V and 4 bases from J, the junction kept 4 bases outside the gene matches. The CDR3 extends over 15 amino acids. Germline CDR1 is KGHSH and CDR2 is LQKENI. CDR3 DNA sequence: TGTGCCAGCTCACCCACCGGGACAGGGGCAGATACGCAGTATTTT. It encodes CASSPTGTGADTQYF.

The sample holds a few counts of this clone. The chain has TRBV5-4 and TRBJ2-3; perhaps D is TRBD1 or TRBD2 (5 bases each). From germline, CDR1 is SGHNT and CDR2 YYREEE (reference sequence). The CDR3 sequence is 16 residues long. V gave up 4 bases and J gave up 0 bases, with 15 bases separating them. CDR3 amino acids: CASSPPPGTSTDTQYF. CDR3 DNA: TGTGCCAGCAGCCCACCCCCAGGGACCAGCACAGATACGCAGTATTTT.

The chain joins TRBV5-1 to TRBJ2-3; 8 bases agree with TRBD1. From germline, CDR1 is SGHRS and CDR2 YFSETQ. V trimming: 3 bases; J trimming: 4 bases; junction bases outside the gene matches: 7. The CDR3 consists of 15 residues. Here the CDR3 reads CASSSGTGSADTQYF. The CDR3 region has the DNA TGCGCCAGCAGCTCTGGGACAGGCAGCGCAGATACGCAGTATTTT.

This clone was seen only a few times. This chain links TRBV7-8 with TRBJ1-6; tentative D call: TRBD1 (5 bases). This CDR3 has 14 residues. V lost 0 bases and J 7 bases, leaving 7 bases between the germline ends. Germline lookup yields CDR1 SGHVS and CDR2 FQNEAQ. The CDR3 loop reads CASSLAGQNSPLHF. As DNA, the CDR3 is TGTGCCAGCAGCTTAGCGGGGCAGAATTCACCCCTCCACTTT.